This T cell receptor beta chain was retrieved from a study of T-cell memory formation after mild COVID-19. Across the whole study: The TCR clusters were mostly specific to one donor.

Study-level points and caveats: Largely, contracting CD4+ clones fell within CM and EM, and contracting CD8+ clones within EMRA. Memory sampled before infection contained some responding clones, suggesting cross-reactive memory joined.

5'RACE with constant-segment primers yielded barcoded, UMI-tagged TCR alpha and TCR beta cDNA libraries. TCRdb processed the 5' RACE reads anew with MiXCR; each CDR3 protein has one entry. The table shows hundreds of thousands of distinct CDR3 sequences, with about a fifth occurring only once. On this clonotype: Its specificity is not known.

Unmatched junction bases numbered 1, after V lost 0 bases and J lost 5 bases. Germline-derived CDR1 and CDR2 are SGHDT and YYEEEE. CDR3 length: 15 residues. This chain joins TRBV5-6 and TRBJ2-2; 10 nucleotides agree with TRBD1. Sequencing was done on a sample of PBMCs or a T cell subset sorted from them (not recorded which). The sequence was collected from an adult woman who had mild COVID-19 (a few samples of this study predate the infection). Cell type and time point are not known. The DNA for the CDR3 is TGTGCCAGCAGCTTGGAGGGACAGGGGACCGGGGAGCTGTTTTTT. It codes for CASSLEGQGTGELFF.